The clone carrying this TCR beta chain was recorded a few times. The data were taken from a study of control samples from healthy donors and cancer patients. CDR3 length equals 15 residues. V lost 2 bases to trimming and J lost 4 bases, with 14 bases between them. Germline CDR1 and CDR2: MGHRA and YSYEKL. This table comes from immunoSEQ multiplex PCR, and its TCRdb copy is limited to in-frame clones, with some not included. The sample comprises about 110,000 clones, around 80% of which are singletons, and 6% to 8% rests with the top ten. The sequencing input was blood. The receptor was derived from a man between 18 and 35 years old in good health. The chain recombines TRBV4-1 with TRBJ1-2, with unresolved D. The CDR3, as DNA: TGCGCCAGCAGCCAATCGTTCCTCGCTGGCTATGGCTACACCTTC. Translating gives CASSQSFLAGYGYTF.